This T cell receptor (beta chain) emerged from a study of T cell repertoires in cytomegalovirus infection. As for the study in general: CMV epitopes that were recently identified and HLA-C-restricted were used alongside well-studied HLA-B-restricted ones.

Study findings and constraints: HLA-C-restricted TCR beta clonotypes specific for CMV led the ex vivo response. Carriers of CMV and the relevant HLA type were discriminated by public TCR beta frequency.

TCRdb re-analysed the reads in MiXCR, keeping a single row per CDR3 protein. This table has about 920,000 distinct CDR3 sequences, 25% to 40% appearing once. Germline assignment: CDR1 MNHEY and CDR2 SVGAGI. The CDR3 runs 16 residues. V gave up 2 bases and J gave up 8 bases, with 19 bases separating them. There are many counts of this clonotype. Its target is unknown. The rearrangement joins TRBV6-5 to TRBJ2-1; D could derive from TRBD1 or TRBD2 (5 bases each). The receptor comes from a human donor in good health (CMV status not recorded). Some clones in this sample may be carry-over from other donors' samples. The specimen was cultured CD8+ T cells from PBMCs, collected from culture after CMV antigen stimulation. The CDR3 sequence: CASSYRGAAGDHEQFF. The CDR3, as DNA: TGTGCCAGCAGTTACCGAGGCGCGGCTGGGGACCATGAGCAGTTCTTC.